These 24 T cell receptor beta chains originate from one sample sequenced in a study of T cell repertoires in cytomegalovirus infection. TCRdb reprocessed the reads via MiXCR and lists one record per CDR3 protein. The sample carries some 920,000 distinct CDR3 sequences, under 40% recorded once. These TCRs are of unknown antigen specificity. The sample consisted of cultured CD8+ T cells from PBMCs, taken from culture after CMV antigen stimulation. Source of these receptors: a human donor in good health (CMV status not recorded). Some clones in this sample may be carry-over from other donors' samples.

Only one count was recorded for this clonotype. A read error may produce the germline difference seen at one junction end. The rearrangement joins TRBV5-1 to TRBJ2-5, with a weak D call TRBD1 (5 bases). Per germline, CDR1 SGHRS and CDR2 YFSETQ. CDR3 size: 14 residues. CDR3 residues: CANSLVGVQETQYF. The CDR3 region has the DNA TGCGCCAACAGCTTGGTAGGGGTCCAAGAGACCCAGTACTTC.

This clonotype was detected once. The chain joins TRBV6-6 to TRBJ1-1, with D perhaps matching TRBD1 (6 bases). In germline, CDR1 is MNHNY, CDR2 SVGAGI (reference sequence). V was shortened by 7 bases and J by 2 bases, with 14 bases between the two germline ends. The CDR3 spans 14 residues. The CDR3 nucleotides read TGTGCCAGCACCAAGGGGGATCTAAACACTGAAGCTTTCTTT. Its translation: CASTKGDLNTEAFF.

V usage is TRBV6-1 and J usage is TRBJ1-3, with unresolved D. The CDR3 totals 14 residues. Trimming stripped 8 bases from V and 0 bases from J, with 11 bases between. CDR1 and CDR2 from the germline V gene are MNHNS and SASEGT. The CDR3 sequence is CASLGGSSGNTIYF. For the CDR3, the DNA is TGTGCCAGCCTGGGCGGAAGCTCTGGAAACACCATATATTTT.

This clonotype was seen only a few times. The V call is TRBV20-1, the J call TRBJ1-2; 7 bases align to TRBD1. The CDR3 sequence is 16 residues long. The germline V gene encodes CDR1 DFQATT and CDR2 SNEGSKA (reference sequence). The trim removed 0 bases at V and 3 bases at J, leaving 10 bases unmatched. CDR3 region: CSARESGRDSYYGYTF. The CDR3 DNA is TGCAGTGCTAGAGAGAGTGGGAGGGACAGCTACTATGGCTACACCTTC.

V is TRBV11-3 and J is TRBJ2-1; tentatively, D is TRBD2 (6 bases). The ends were cut back, 6 bases at V and 9 bases at J, with 18 bases in the middle. Germline CDR1 is SGHNT and CDR2 is YENEEA. The CDR3 sequence is 14 residues long. CDR3 DNA: TGTGCCAGCAGTCCGGGCGGCGGGGTAATTGAGCAGTTCTTC. Translated: CASSPGGGVIEQFF. The full variable domain, rest sourced from reference TRBV11-3 and TRBJ2-1, is EAGVVQSPRYKIIEKKQPVAFWCNPISGHNTLYWYLQNLGQGPELLIRYENEEAVDDSQLPKDRFSAERLKGVDSTLKIQPAELGDSAVYLCASSPGGGVIEQFFGPGTRLTVL.

This clonotype has a count of ten or more. V gene TRBV4-2 combines with J gene TRBJ2-2; D not resolved. The CDR3 totals 17 residues. CDR1 and CDR2 from the germline V gene are LGHNA and YNFKEQ. With 4 bases removed from V and 1 base from J, the gap between germline ends came to 16 bases. CDR3: CASSRIGVPGNTGELFF. Written as DNA, the CDR3 is TGTGCCAGCAGCCGAATTGGGGTCCCCGGGAACACCGGGGAGCTGTTTTTT.

This clonotype has only a few counts. The chain couples TRBV12-3 or TRBV12-4 to TRBJ2-7; 7 nucleotides agree with TRBD1. The CDR3 is 14 amino acids. J was trimmed by 2 bases and V by 1 base; bases with no gene match: 2. This CDR3 is CASSLGDRAYEQYF. CDR3 nucleotide sequence: TGTGCCAGCAGTTTAGGGGACAGAGCCTACGAGCAGTACTTC.

Details on this clonotype: At one end the junction does not follow the germline gene, possibly because of a read error. The V call is TRBV12-3 or TRBV12-4, the J call TRBJ2-6; D is unresolved. The CDR3 extends over 17 amino acids. The CDR3 here is CVSSQTIYMAGANVLTF. CDR3 nucleotide sequence: TGTGTCAGCAGCCAAACGATCTACATGGCTGGGGCCAACGTCCTGACTTTC.

This clonotype was recorded many times. This chain joins TRBV12-3 or TRBV12-4 and TRBJ2-5; TRBD2 matches 10 bases. V lost 3 bases and J lost 1; bases outside the gene matches: 5. The CDR3 consists of 16 residues. The CDR3 coding sequence is TGTGCCAGCAGTTTTTCTAGCGGGGGTTCCCAAGAGACCCAGTACTTC. Its translation is CASSFSSGGSQETQYF.

Only a few counts were recorded for this clonotype. The rearrangement links TRBV11-3 to TRBJ2-5; TRBD2 is a possible D gene (5 bases). Germline V gives CDR1 SGHNT, CDR2 YENEEA. With 3 bases removed from V and 4 bases from J, the gap between germline ends came to 12 bases. The CDR3 has 14 amino acids. CDR3 sequence reads: CASSFSEGRETQYF. Written as DNA, the CDR3 is TGTGCCAGCAGCTTCAGCGAGGGCCGAGAGACCCAGTACTTC. Looking up the rest from reference TRBV11-3 and TRBJ2-5 gives the full variable domain: EAGVVQSPRYKIIEKKQPVAFWCNPISGHNTLYWYLQNLGQGPELLIRYENEEAVDDSQLPKDRFSAERLKGVDSTLKIQPAELGDSAVYLCASSFSEGRETQYFGPGTRLLVL.

This chain uses TRBV6-2 or TRBV6-3 with TRBJ2-7; D could derive from TRBD1 or TRBD2 (5 bases each). Trimming took off 5 bases at V and 7 bases at J, with 12 bases between the two ends. The CDR3 has 12 amino acids. CDR1 is MNHEY, CDR2 SVGEGT, per germline. CDR3 protein: CASSAGTPEQYV. The CDR3 coding sequence is TGTGCCAGCAGTGCCGGGACCCCAGAGCAGTACGTC.

The chain combines TRBV6-2 or TRBV6-3 with TRBJ1-1; tentatively, D is TRBD1 (5 bases). The CDR3 is made up of 14 amino acids. Trimming took off 0 bases at V and 5 bases at J, with 10 bases between the two ends. The germline V gene has CDR1 MNHEY and CDR2 SVGEGT. The CDR3 DNA reads TGTGCCAGCAGTTACTCGTCCAGGGAGACTGAAGCTTTCTTT. It is translated as CASSYSSRETEAFF.

This clonotype was found many times. The rearrangement joins TRBV7-9 to TRBJ1-4; a possible D gene is TRBD1 (6 bases). In germline, CDR1 is SEHNR, CDR2 FQNEAQ (reference sequence). Trimming removed 4 bases at V and 3 bases at J, with 12 bases between. The CDR3 has 15 amino acids. CDR3 bases: TGTGCCAGCAGCTGGGGACACTCAGCTAATGAAAAACTGTTTTTT. The encoded protein is CASSWGHSANEKLFF.

This clonotype has a handful of counts. This chain connects TRBV6-5 to TRBJ2-7; D gene uncertain. The CDR3 has 15 amino acids. Trimming pared 5 bases from V and 0 bases from J, leaving 14 bases between. CDR1 is MNHEY, CDR2 SVGAGI, per germline. CDR3 residues: CASSNDGYRSYEQYF. The CDR3 nucleotides read TGTGCCAGCAGTAATGACGGGTACCGCTCCTACGAGCAGTACTTC.

Ten or more counts support this clonotype. The V gene is TRBV5-6, the J gene TRBJ1-5; no clear D. CDR3 size: 15 residues. The V and J ends lost 0 bases and 3 bases respectively, with 10 bases between them. CDR1 SGHDT and CDR2 YYEEEE come from the germline V gene. Here the CDR3 reads CASSLGTGFNQPQHF. The CDR3 bases are TGTGCCAGCAGCTTGGGCACGGGATTCAATCAGCCCCAGCATTTT.

This clonotype was counted only a few times. Just one base apart from a much larger clone, this may be a read error. The rearrangement links TRBV7-8 to TRBJ2-1, with 7 bases aligning to TRBD2. This CDR3 has 14 amino acids. Germline CDR1 is SGHVS and CDR2 is FQNEAQ. CDR3 bases: TGTGCCAACAGCCCTCAGGGCGGGGGAAATGAGCAGTTCTTC. Its protein is CANSPQGGGNEQFF.

This clonotype was seen more than once but under ten times. The chain links TRBV27 to TRBJ2-7, with D possibly being TRBD1 or TRBD2 (6 bases each). The CDR3 length is 14 residues. Germline V gene data show CDR1 as MNHEY and CDR2 as SMNVEV (reference sequence). Between the trimmed V and J ends, which lost 2 bases and 2 bases, there was a span of 10 bases. CDR3 DNA sequence: TGTGCCAGCAGTTTAGTCGGGGGCCCCTACGAGCAGTACGTC. Its protein product is CASSLVGGPYEQYV.

The chain recombines TRBV10-3 with TRBJ1-3; the D gene is possibly TRBD1 (5 bases). CDR1 and CDR2 (germline): ENHRY, SYGVKD. The CDR3 is 19 residues long. The germline V and J ends were trimmed by 2 bases and 2 bases, with 22 bases remaining between them. CDR3 in DNA: TGTGCCATCAGTGAGACCAGGAAATTAGGGACGGGCCCTGGAAACACCATATATTTT. This codes for CAISETRKLGTGPGNTIYF.

This clonotype was recorded a few times. The chain is built from TRBV6-2 or TRBV6-3 and TRBJ2-3; D may correspond to TRBD1 or TRBD2 (5 bases each). There are 14 residues in the CDR3. Trimming left V 0 bases short and J 4 bases short, with 8 bases between. Germline CDR1 reads MNHEY; CDR2 reads SVGEGT. The CDR3 DNA reads as TGTGCCAGCAGTTACTCGATGGGGGCAGATACGCAGTATTTT. It specifies CASSYSMGADTQYF.

The chain has TRBV9 and TRBJ2-1; D perhaps matches TRBD2 (5 bases). Trimming took off 3 bases at V and 4 bases at J, with 14 bases between the two ends. Germline loops: CDR1 SGDLS, CDR2 YYNGEE. The CDR3 consists of 15 residues. This CDR3 is CASSGTFEGYNEQFF. CDR3 bases: TGTGCCAGCAGCGGGACTTTTGAGGGTTACAATGAGCAGTTCTTC.

Only one count was recorded for this clonotype. The gene calls are TRBV3-1 and TRBJ1-5; 8 bases align to TRBD1. Trimming cost V 4 bases and J 5 bases; bases outside gene matches: 10. Germline V gene sequence: CDR1 LGHDT, CDR2 YNNKEL (reference sequence). The CDR3 is 16 amino acids. The CDR3 coding sequence is TGTGCCAGCAGCCCCCCTCGGGGACAGGAAGATCAGCCCCAGCATTTT. Translated: CASSPPRGQEDQPQHF.

This clonotype appeared a few times. The CDR3: CASSYTGGSSEQYV. The CDR3 coding sequence is TGTGCCAGCAGCTATACAGGGGGCTCCTCCGAGCAGTACGTC. The chain joins TRBV6-2 or TRBV6-3 to TRBJ2-7; TRBD1 matches at 9 bases. CDR1 is MNHEY and CDR2 is SVGEGT in the germline V gene. The CDR3 contains 14 residues.

This clonotype was picked up a small number of times. The CDR3: CASWGEQGPETEAFF. The CDR3 coding sequence is TGTGCCAGCTGGGGGGAACAGGGGCCGGAGACTGAAGCTTTCTTT. The V and J genes are TRBV18 and TRBJ1-1, with TRBD1 matching 7 bases. Germline values: CDR1 KGHSH, CDR2 LQKENI. The CDR3 runs 15 residues. The ends lost 7 bases at V and 5 bases at J; junction bases unmatched: 13.

This clonotype turned up a few times. The chain uses TRBV28 and TRBJ2-2, with 7 positions matching TRBD2. With 7 bases clipped from V and 7 bases from J, the junction kept 12 bases outside the gene matches. Germline CDR1 is MDHEN and CDR2 is SYDVKM. This CDR3 is 15 amino acids long. The CDR3 reads CASKSGRGRNGELFF. CDR3 nucleotides: TGTGCCAGCAAAAGCGGGCGGGGGAGGAACGGGGAGCTGTTTTTT.